This T cell receptor beta chain was retrieved from a study of T cell responses to AZD1222 COVID-19 vaccine. TCRdb's copy holds only in-frame clones and misses some; the assay was immunoSEQ multiplex PCR. Among 90,000 to 150,000 clones listed, around 89% were seen once. Study findings and constraints: Nearly half of spike-specific TCRs reportedly target variant regions that are unmutated in the B.1.351 and B.1.1.7 variants.

CDR3 length equals 12 residues. Per germline, CDR1 SGHNT and CDR2 YYREEE (reference sequence). Trimming took 2 bases from V and 5 from J, leaving 8 bases between them. A note on this clone: Its antigen remains unknown.

The input for sequencing was peripheral blood, taken 28 days after the second AZD1222 dose. The genes are TRBV5-4 and TRBJ2-7; D possibly corresponds to TRBD1 (6 bases). This sequence was found in an adult who received the AZD1222 COVID-19 vaccine. The CDR3 here is CASSFPGDEQYF. The CDR3 region has the DNA TGTGCCAGCAGCTTCCCAGGGGACGAGCAGTACTTC.